The T cell receptor beta chain described here comes from a study of blood T cell repertoires in COVID-19. The overall study: Specimens from acute and convalescent COVID-19 originated in the United States, Italy and Spain.

The CDR3 has 12 amino acids. Trimming left V 3 bases short and J 1 base short, with 3 bases between. Germline V gene lookup returns CDR1 KGHSH and CDR2 LQKENI. Only in-frame clones appear in the TCRdb table, and some are missing; sequencing was by immunoSEQ multiplex PCR. This table has some 200,000 clones, 81% appearing once. The TCR originated in a woman aged 50 to 60 with acute COVID-19. The specimen sequenced was PBMCs or T cells enriched from blood (not recorded which). The V call is TRBV18, the J call TRBJ1-1; no reliable D call. CDR3 loop: CASSPRNTEAFF. CDR3 bases: TGTGCCAGCTCACCCAGGAACACTGAAGCTTTCTTT.